This T cell receptor (beta chain) was captured by sequencing in a study of shared clonotypes between healthy human individuals. Note on this clone: Its specificity is not known.

Trimming removed 8 bases from V and 9 bases from J; junction bases left unmatched: 10. This CDR3 contains 13 residues. Germline V gene sequence: CDR1 MNHNS, CDR2 SASEGT. Study results and caveats: Rarefaction demonstrated incomplete sorted-subset sequencing despite large depth.

TCRdb's table, derived via immunoSEQ multiplex PCR, lists solely in-frame clones and lacks some. This sample has about 1.5 million clones, with around 97% found just once. Donors, without exception, were Caucasian adults residing in Nashville, Tennessee. A CD45RA+ naive subset and a CD45RA-negative memory subset were split from CD4+ cells. The receptor comes from a man aged 25 to 45 in good health. Input material: naive CD4+ T cells sorted from blood. Stated subset: CD45RA+ positively selected. This chain connects TRBV6-1 to TRBJ1-3, with TRBD1 matching over 7 bases. CDR3 nucleotides: TGTGCCAGCGGGACAGAATTAGGGGGCACCATATATTTT. This translates into CASGTELGGTIYF.